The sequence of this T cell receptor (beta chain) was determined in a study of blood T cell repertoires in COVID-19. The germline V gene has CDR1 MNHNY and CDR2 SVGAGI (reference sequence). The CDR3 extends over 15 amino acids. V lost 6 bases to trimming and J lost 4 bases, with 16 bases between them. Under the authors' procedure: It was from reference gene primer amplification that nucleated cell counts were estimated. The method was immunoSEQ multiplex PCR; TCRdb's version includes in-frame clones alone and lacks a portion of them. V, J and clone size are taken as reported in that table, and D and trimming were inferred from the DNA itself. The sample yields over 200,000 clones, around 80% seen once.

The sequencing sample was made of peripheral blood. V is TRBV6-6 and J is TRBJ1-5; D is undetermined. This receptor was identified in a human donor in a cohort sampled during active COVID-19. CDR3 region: CASREAILGNQPQHF. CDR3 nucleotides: TGTGCCAGCAGGGAGGCCATATTAGGGAATCAGCCCCAGCATTTT.